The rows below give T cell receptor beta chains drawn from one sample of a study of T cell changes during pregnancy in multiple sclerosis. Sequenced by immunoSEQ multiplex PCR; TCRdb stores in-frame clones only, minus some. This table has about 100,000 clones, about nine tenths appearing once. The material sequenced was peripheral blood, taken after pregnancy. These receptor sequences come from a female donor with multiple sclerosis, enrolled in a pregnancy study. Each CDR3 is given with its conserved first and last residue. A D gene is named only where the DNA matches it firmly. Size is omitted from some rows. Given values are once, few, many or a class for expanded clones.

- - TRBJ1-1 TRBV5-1 CASSARHLNTEAFF TGCGCCAGCAGCGCCAGACACCTGAACACTGAAGCTTTCTTT
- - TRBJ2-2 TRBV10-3 CAISDRPGSNTGELFF TGTGCCATCAGTGATCGGCCGGGGTCGAACACCGGGGAGCTGTTTTTT
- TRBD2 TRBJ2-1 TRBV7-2 CASSLEIGRAAGQFF TGTGCCAGCAGCTTAGAGATCGGGAGGGCCGCTGGGCAGTTCTTC
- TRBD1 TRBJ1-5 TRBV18 CASSPQGAPSNQPQHF TGTGCCAGCTCACCACAGGGGGCTCCAAGCAATCAGCCCCAGCATTTT
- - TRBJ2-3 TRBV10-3 CAISESYSTDTQYF TGTGCCATCAGTGAGTCCTACAGCACAGATACGCAGTATTTT
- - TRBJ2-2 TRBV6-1 CASSDLRGGTGELFF TGTGCCAGCAGTGATCTCAGGGGCGGCACCGGGGAGCTGTTTTTT
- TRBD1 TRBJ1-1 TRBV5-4 CASSRDRGQNTEAFF TGTGCCAGCAGCAGAGACAGGGGGCAGAACACTGAAGCTTTCTTT
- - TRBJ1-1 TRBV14 CASSQPPRGYTEAFF TGTGCCAGCAGCCAGCCTCCGAGGGGGTACACTGAAGCTTTCTTT
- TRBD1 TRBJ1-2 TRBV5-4 CASSPDRTHGYTF TGTGCCAGCAGCCCGGACAGGACACATGGCTACACCTTC
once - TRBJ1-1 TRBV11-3 CASSSEVGVGNTEAFF TGTGCCAGCAGCTCAGAGGTCGGGGTTGGTAACACTGAAGCTTTCTTT
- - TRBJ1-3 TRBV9 CASSVLDIQTGNTIYF TGTGCCAGCAGCGTGCTTGACATCCAGACGGGAAACACCATATATTTT
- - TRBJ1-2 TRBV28 CASSPTNYGYTF TGTGCCAGCAGTCCAACTAACTATGGCTACACCTTC
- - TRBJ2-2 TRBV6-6 CASRSLMNTGELFF TGTGCCAGCAGATCCCTAATGAACACCGGGGAGCTGTTTTTT
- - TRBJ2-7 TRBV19 CASSISAGYEQYF TGTGCCAGTAGTATATCGGCGGGGTACGAGCAGTACTTC
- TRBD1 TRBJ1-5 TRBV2 CASCGTGRNQPQHF TGTGCCAGCTGTGGGACAGGGAGAAATCAGCCCCAGCATTTT
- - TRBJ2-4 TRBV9 CASSVGGYAKNIQYF TGTGCCAGCAGCGTAGGAGGGTATGCCAAAAACATTCAGTACTTC
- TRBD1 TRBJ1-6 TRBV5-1 CASSLQTGTNSPLHF TGCGCCAGCAGCTTACAGACAGGGACAAATTCACCCCTCCACTTT
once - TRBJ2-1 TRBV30 CAWSAGYNEQFF TGTGCCTGGAGTGCGGGGTACAATGAGCAGTTCTTC
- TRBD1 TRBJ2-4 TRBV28 CASSLRGRTAKNIQYF TGTGCCAGCAGTCTCAGGGGGCGGACGGCCAAAAACATTCAGTACTTC
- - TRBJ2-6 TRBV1 CTSSPVGAGANVLTF -